These 12 T cell receptor beta chains were sequenced from one sample in a study of T cells in Graves' hyperthyroidism and ophthalmopathy. It was RNA transcripts that yielded the amplified TCR beta CDR3 regions. HTBI primers were used for first-round RT-PCR of the TCR CDR3. MiXCR, run by TCRdb on the multiplex PCR reads, gives a single entry per CDR3 protein. The sample records fewer than 400,000 distinct CDR3 sequences, about 15% being singletons. Sequenced sample: blood. These receptors came from a man aged 25 to 40 with Graves' hyperthyroidism.

There are a few counts of this clonotype. The rearrangement joins TRBV10-3 to TRBJ2-7; 8 bases are a match to TRBD2. V gave up 0 bases and J gave up 0 bases; unmatched junction bases: 13. Germline-derived CDR1 and CDR2 are ENHRY and SYGVKD. This CDR3 spans 19 amino acids. CDR3 nucleotide sequence: TGTGCCATCAGTGAGTCATGGAAGGGCGGGAGGTATAGCTCCTACGAGCAGTACTTC. This gives the protein CAISESWKGGRYSSYEQYF.

In this sample, this clonotype turned up a few times. The chain carries TRBV6-1 and TRBJ1-4; D is possibly TRBD1 (5 bases). The germline V gene encodes CDR1 MNHNS and CDR2 SASEGT. This CDR3 is built from 16 residues. V was shortened by 5 bases and J by 0 bases, with 13 bases between the two germline ends. CDR3 residues: CASSSGHLATNEKLFF. DNA for the CDR3: TGTGCCAGCAGTTCAGGACACCTTGCAACTAATGAAAAACTGTTTTTT.

This clonotype was observed a handful of times. The V call is TRBV9, the J call TRBJ2-3; 8 nucleotides line up with TRBD2. The CDR3 sequence is 15 residues long. V shed 5 bases and J 3 bases; nucleotides not matched to a gene: 8. Germline V gene lookup returns CDR1 SGDLS and CDR2 YYNGEE. The CDR3 DNA follows: TGTGCCAGCAGTCTTAGCGGGAAACGTACAGATACGCAGTATTTT. As protein: CASSLSGKRTDTQYF.

V usage is TRBV18 and J usage is TRBJ1-6; D is ambiguous. The CDR3 is made up of 16 amino acids. V gave up 6 bases and J gave up 0 bases, with 12 bases separating them. CDR1 and CDR2 (germline): KGHSH, LQKENI. This CDR3 reads CASSRTQNSYNSPLHF. CDR3 nucleotide sequence: TGTGCCAGCTCTCGAACTCAGAACTCCTATAATTCACCCCTCCACTTT.

This clonotype was detected ten times or more. The V and J genes are TRBV28 and TRBJ1-2; no clear D. Trimming removed 6 bases from V and 6 bases from J, with 11 bases in between. Per the germline V gene, CDR1 is MDHEN and CDR2 is SYDVKM. The CDR3 has 12 amino acids. The CDR3 here is CASSYSTHGYTF. DNA for the CDR3: TGTGCCAGCAGCTATTCTACTCATGGCTACACCTTC.

This clonotype was picked up many times. The rearrangement links TRBV7-2 to TRBJ2-2; D may be TRBD1 (5 bases). CDR3 length equals 15 residues. Trimming left V 3 bases short and J 7 bases short, with 15 bases between. Per germline, CDR1 SGHTA and CDR2 FQGNSA. The CDR3 DNA is TGTGCCAGCAGCTTGTCCAGGGATACGCACGGGGAGCTGTTTTTT. Protein product: CASSLSRDTHGELFF.

The rearrangement uses TRBV5-1 and TRBJ2-1, with a weak D call TRBD2 (5 bases). CDR1 and CDR2 (germline): SGHRS, YFSETQ. The CDR3 spans 14 residues. Trimming stripped 5 bases from V and 7 bases from J, with 16 bases between. The chain's CDR3 is CASSKTPSGNEQFF. The CDR3 DNA follows: TGCGCCAGCAGTAAGACACCCTCGGGGAATGAGCAGTTCTTC.

This clonotype occurred many times. The chain carries TRBV2 and TRBJ2-7, with 10 nucleotides matching TRBD2. Germline CDR1 SNHLY, CDR2 FYNNEI. This CDR3 is built from 15 residues. V was pared by 7 bases and J by 4 bases, with 10 bases of the junction left unmatched. The DNA for the CDR3 is TGTGCCAGCAACCTGCTAGCGGGAGATAAGTACGAGCAGTACTTC. This encodes CASNLLAGDKYEQYF.

The chain links TRBV9 to TRBJ2-4; 8 bases are shared with TRBD2. The J segment lost 1 base and the V segment lost 4 bases, leaving 7 bases of the junction unmatched. The CDR3 totals 16 residues. Germline V gives CDR1 SGDLS, CDR2 YYNGEE. In DNA form, the CDR3 reads TGTGCCAGCAGCCCACGGGGGGGCTCGGCCAAAAACATTCAGTACTTC. It codes for CASSPRGGSAKNIQYF.

The rearrangement joins TRBV19 to TRBJ2-1; D is perhaps TRBD1 (6 bases). Trimming left V 0 bases short and J 2 bases short, with 17 bases between. Germline V gene lookup returns CDR1 LNHDA and CDR2 SQIVND (reference sequence). This CDR3 region has 18 residues. The DNA of the CDR3 is TGTGCCAGTAGTATAGATTGGACAGACTCGAGGCCCTACAATGAGCAGTTCTTC. It translates to CASSIDWTDSRPYNEQFF.

Comment on this clonotype: Possible read error: a much larger clone is one base away. The chain has TRBV27 and TRBJ2-7, with a weak D call TRBD1 (6 bases). The CDR3 is 12 residues long. Trimming took 8 bases from V and 10 from J, leaving 18 bases between them. CDR1 and CDR2 from the germline V gene are MNHEY and SMNVEV (reference sequence). The CDR3 protein is CASGTLPFDQYF. The DNA for the CDR3 is TGTGCCAGCGGGACACTCCCCTTCGATCAGTACTTC.

This chain uses TRBV12-3 or TRBV12-4 with TRBJ2-7; no clear D gene. V was trimmed by 5 bases and J by 2 bases, leaving 10 bases between them. The CDR3 has 13 residues. The CDR3 DNA reads TGTGCCAGCAGTGGGCAGAACCCCTACGAGCAGTACTTC. Residues: CASSGQNPYEQYF.